The present entry profiles one T cell receptor beta chain with its context. This table comes from immunoSEQ multiplex PCR, and its TCRdb copy is limited to in-frame clones, with some not included. The top ten hold 5% to 5.5% of the sample, which has around 100,000 clones, just over 90% seen once. Germline CDR1 is LNHDA and CDR2 is SQIVND (reference sequence). The length of the CDR3 is 21 residues. The V segment lost 7 bases and the J segment 2 bases; nucleotides outside the gene matches: 24. This sample is drawn from a study of blood T cell repertoires in COVID-19. The sample was peripheral blood. The V gene is TRBV19, the J gene TRBJ2-3, with TRBD2 matching 10 bases. The TCR comes from a man between 50 and 59 years old with acute or convalescent COVID-19. CDR3 sequence reads: CASTTPAGTSAWTLSTDTQYF. The CDR3 coding sequence is TGTGCCAGTACCACCCCCGCCGGGACTAGCGCCTGGACTCTATCCACAGATACGCAGTATTTT.